This record concerns one T cell receptor (beta chain) sequence. Trimming left V 4 bases short and J 4 bases short, with 10 bases between. CDR1 and CDR2 (germline): SGHTS, YDEGEE. The CDR3 runs 13 residues. This sample is drawn from a study of T cell changes during pregnancy in multiple sclerosis. Clones were read by immunoSEQ multiplex PCR, and TCRdb kept only the in-frame ones, dropping some. The sample carries around 40,000 clones, 90% recorded once. The chain combines TRBV5-8 with TRBJ2-3; D is possibly TRBD1 (5 bases). The clonotype originates from a female donor in good health, enrolled as a control in a pregnancy study. Sequenced here: CD4+ T cells from peripheral blood mononuclear cells, sampled in the first trimester of pregnancy. CDR3 DNA: TGTGCCAGCAGCGGAGACAGCTCAGATACGCAGTATTTT. Translation: CASSGDSSDTQYF.